This TCR beta chain was recorded in a study of technical replicates of blood from a handful of donors. Assay used: immunoSEQ multiplex PCR; TCRdb lists only in-frame clones, some missing. The data show more than 80,000 clones, with approximately 95% seen just once and 0.2% to 0.25% held by the top ten. CDR1 and CDR2 (germline): LNHDA, SQIVND (reference sequence). V dropped 2 bases and J dropped 5 bases, with 13 bases sitting between them. The CDR3 covers 14 residues. The sample was T cells isolated from PBMCs. The source of this sequence is a human donor in good health. The chain uses TRBV19 and TRBJ2-7; D might be TRBD1 (6 bases). The CDR3 bases are TGTGCCAGTAGTATACAGGGGCACCTAGACGAGCAGTACTTC. It yields the protein CASSIQGHLDEQYF.